The rows below give T cell receptor beta chains drawn from one sample of a study of regulatory T cells in long-lasting Graves disease. TCRdb re-called the multiplex PCR reads with MiXCR, one entry per CDR3 protein. This table holds roughly 520,000 distinct CDR3 sequences, 12% found once. These data were also reused for a study on T cells in Graves' hyperthyroidism and ophthalmopathy.

The sample in question was peripheral blood mononuclear cells (PBMCs), obtained at new diagnosis, from a patient treated with antithyroid drugs. The source is a woman younger than 45 with Graves disease. The CDR3 runs from the conserved cysteine through the conserved F or W. The D gene is left open where the match is weak. Clone size appears in some rows only: once, few, many, or a class for an expanded clone.

TRBV19,TRBJ1-2,NA,NA,TGTGCCAGTAGTATTCCTCCGGGACGGGTCTTTTCGGGCGGCTACACCTTC,CASSIPPGRVFSGGYTF
TRBV5-1,TRBJ1-1,many,NA,TGCGCCAGTGGGAGGGGTTCGAACACTGAAGCTTTCTTT,CASGRGSNTEAFF
TRBV2,TRBJ1-5,many,TRBD1,TGTGCCAGCAGTCAAGAACAGGGGGCGAGTCAGCCCCAGCATTTT,CASSQEQGASQPQHF
TRBV19,TRBJ2-2,many,TRBD2,TGTGCCAGTAGTACTGTACGGGTTAGCGGGCAATTTACCGGGGAGCTGTTTTTT,CASSTVRVSGQFTGELFF
TRBV2,TRBJ2-7,many,NA,TGTGCCAGCAGGGGTAGGGGCTCCTACGAGCAGTACTTC,CASRGRGSYEQYF
TRBV28,TRBJ2-7,many,NA,TGTGCCAGCAGTTTGGCGCCGGGTAGGGGCTACGAGCAGTACTTC,CASSLAPGRGYEQYF
TRBV20-1,TRBJ2-4,many,TRBD2,TGCAGTGCTCCCTTAGCGGGAGGACCCGAGTACTTC,CSAPLAGGPEYF
TRBV5-4,TRBJ2-3,many,NA,TGTGCCAGCAGCAAAGACCCAGATACGCAGTATTTT,CASSKDPDTQYF
TRBV29-1,TRBJ2-2,many,NA,TGCAGCGTTGCCCCCAGTCTTCTGTCCGGGGAGCTGTTTTTT,CSVAPSLLSGELFF
TRBV19,TRBJ1-5,few,NA,TGTGCCAGTAATCCGGGACCCTTAAATCAGCCCCAGCATTTT,CASNPGPLNQPQHF
TRBV6-1,TRBJ1-6,few,TRBD1,TGTGCCAGCAGTGCGGACAGGGAGAGGGCCCTCCACTTT,CASSADRERALHF
TRBV18,TRBJ2-3,many,NA,TGTGCCAGCTCACGACGGCCCAAAGGCACAGATACGCAGTATTTT,CASSRRPKGTDTQYF
TRBV6-5,TRBJ1-2,many,NA,TGTGCCAGCAGTTATGGACAGACCACCTATGGCTACACCTTC,CASSYGQTTYGYTF
TRBV6-1,TRBJ2-4,many,TRBD1,TGTGCCAGCAGTGAATCAGGGGGCCCAACGCGCATTCAGTACTTC,CASSESGGPTRIQYF
TRBV28,TRBJ2-1,many,TRBD2,TGTGCCAGCAGCATGGGGACTAGCGGGAGGGCCTACAATGAGCAGTTCTTC,CASSMGTSGRAYNEQFF
TRBV5-1,TRBJ2-2,many,TRBD1,TGCGCCGGTAGAAGGACAGGGGGCAGCGGGGAGCTGTTTTTT,CAGRRTGGSGELFF
TRBV2,TRBJ1-5,many,NA,TGTGCCAGCAACGGGGCGGGGAGACAGCCACTCCGCGATAGCAATCAGCCCCAGCATTTT,CASNGAGRQPLRDSNQPQHF
TRBV12-3/TRBV12-4,TRBJ2-2,many,NA,TGTGCCAGCAGTTTAGATTTTGGGGGCTACTCCGGGGAGCTGTTTTTT,CASSLDFGGYSGELFF